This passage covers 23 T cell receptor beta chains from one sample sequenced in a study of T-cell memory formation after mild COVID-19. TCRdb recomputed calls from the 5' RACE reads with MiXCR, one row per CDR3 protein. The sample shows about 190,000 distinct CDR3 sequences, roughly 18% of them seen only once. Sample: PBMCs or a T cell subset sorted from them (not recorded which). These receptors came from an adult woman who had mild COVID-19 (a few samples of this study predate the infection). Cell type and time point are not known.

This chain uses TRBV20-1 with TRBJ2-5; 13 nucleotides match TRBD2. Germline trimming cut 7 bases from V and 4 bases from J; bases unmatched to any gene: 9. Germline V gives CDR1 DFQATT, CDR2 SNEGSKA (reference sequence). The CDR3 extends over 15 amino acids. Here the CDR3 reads CSVETSGRLGETQYF. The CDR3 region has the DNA TGCAGTGTTGAGACTAGCGGGAGGCTCGGAGAGACCCAGTACTTC.

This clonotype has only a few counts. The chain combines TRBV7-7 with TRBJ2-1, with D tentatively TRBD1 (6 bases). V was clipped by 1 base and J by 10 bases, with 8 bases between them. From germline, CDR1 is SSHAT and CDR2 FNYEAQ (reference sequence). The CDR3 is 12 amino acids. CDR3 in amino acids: CASSLEQGEQFF. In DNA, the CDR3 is TGTGCCAGCAGCTTAGAACAGGGAGAGCAGTTCTTC.

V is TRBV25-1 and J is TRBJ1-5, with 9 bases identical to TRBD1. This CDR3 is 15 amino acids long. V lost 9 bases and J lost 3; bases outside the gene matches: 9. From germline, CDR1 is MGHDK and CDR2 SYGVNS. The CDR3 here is CASRPGTGYNQPQHF. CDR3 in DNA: TGTGCCAGTAGACCCGGGACAGGGTACAATCAGCCCCAGCATTTT.

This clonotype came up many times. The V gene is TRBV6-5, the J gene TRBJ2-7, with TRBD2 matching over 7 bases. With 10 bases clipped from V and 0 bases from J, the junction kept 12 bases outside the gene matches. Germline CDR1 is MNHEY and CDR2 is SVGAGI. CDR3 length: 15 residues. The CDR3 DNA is TGTGCCACGAGACGGGGGGAGGAAAACTCCTACGAGCAGTACTTC. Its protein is CATRRGEENSYEQYF.

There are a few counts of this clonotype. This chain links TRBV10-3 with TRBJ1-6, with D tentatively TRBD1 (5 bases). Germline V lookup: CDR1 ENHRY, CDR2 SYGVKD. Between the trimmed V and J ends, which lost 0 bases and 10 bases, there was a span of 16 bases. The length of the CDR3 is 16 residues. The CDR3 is CAISESPPRDGSPLHF. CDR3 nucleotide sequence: TGTGCCATCAGTGAGTCCCCGCCCAGGGATGGATCACCCCTCCACTTT.

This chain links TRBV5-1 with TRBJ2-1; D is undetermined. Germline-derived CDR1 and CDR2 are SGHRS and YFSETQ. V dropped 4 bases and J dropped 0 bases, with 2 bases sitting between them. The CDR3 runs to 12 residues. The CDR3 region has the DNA TGCGCCAGCAGCCTCTCCTACAATGAGCAGTTCTTC. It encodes CASSLSYNEQFF.

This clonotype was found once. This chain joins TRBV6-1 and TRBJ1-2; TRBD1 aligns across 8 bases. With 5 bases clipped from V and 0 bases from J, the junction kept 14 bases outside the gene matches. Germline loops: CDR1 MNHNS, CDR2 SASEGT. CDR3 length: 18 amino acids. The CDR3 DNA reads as TGTGCCAGCAGTAAAATACAGACCCCGGGACAGGCTAACTATGGCTACACCTTC. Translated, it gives CASSKIQTPGQANYGYTF.

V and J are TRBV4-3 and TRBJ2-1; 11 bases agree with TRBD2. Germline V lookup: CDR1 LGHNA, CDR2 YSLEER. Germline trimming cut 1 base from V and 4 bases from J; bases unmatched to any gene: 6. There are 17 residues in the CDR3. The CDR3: CASSQVYGLAGYNEQFF. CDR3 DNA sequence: TGCGCCAGCAGCCAAGTGTATGGACTAGCGGGTTACAATGAGCAGTTCTTC.

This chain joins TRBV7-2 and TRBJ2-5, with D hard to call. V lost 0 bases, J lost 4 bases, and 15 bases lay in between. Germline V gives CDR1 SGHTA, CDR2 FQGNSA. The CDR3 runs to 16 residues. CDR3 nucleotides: TGTGCCAGCAGCTTAGCGCAGCCCGGGTTCGGAGAGACCCAGTACTTC. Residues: CASSLAQPGFGETQYF.

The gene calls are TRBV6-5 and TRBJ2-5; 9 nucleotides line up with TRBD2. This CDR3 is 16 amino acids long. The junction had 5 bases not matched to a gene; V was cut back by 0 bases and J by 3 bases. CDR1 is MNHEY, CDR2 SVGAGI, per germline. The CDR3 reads CASSYSIAGDEETQYF. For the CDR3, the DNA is TGTGCCAGCAGTTACTCGATAGCGGGAGATGAAGAGACCCAGTACTTC.

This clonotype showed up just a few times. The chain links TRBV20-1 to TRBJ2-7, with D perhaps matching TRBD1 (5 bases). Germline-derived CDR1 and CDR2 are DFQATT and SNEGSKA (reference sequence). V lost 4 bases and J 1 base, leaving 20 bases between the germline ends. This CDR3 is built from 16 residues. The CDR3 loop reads CSAIEATVFASYEQYF. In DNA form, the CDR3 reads TGCAGTGCTATAGAAGCGACAGTCTTCGCTTCCTACGAGCAGTACTTC.

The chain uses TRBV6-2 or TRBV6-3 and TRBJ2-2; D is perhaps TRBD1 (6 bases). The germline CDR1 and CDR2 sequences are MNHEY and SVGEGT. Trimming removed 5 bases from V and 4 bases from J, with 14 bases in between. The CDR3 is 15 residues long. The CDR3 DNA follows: TGTGCCAGCAGTCCGACAGGCCCCGGCACCGGGGAGCTGTTTTTT. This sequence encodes CASSPTGPGTGELFF.

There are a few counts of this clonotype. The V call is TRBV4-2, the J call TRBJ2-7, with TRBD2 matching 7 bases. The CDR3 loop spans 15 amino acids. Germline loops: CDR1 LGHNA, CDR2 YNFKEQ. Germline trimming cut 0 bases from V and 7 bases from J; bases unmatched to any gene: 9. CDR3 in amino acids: CASSQDWRETREQYF. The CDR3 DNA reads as TGTGCCAGCAGCCAAGATTGGCGGGAGACGCGGGAGCAGTACTTC.

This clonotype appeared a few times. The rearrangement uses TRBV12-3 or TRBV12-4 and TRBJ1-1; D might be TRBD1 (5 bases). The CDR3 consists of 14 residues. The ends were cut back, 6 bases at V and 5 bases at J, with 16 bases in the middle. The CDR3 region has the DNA TGTGCCAGCAGCCCTATGGAGGGGTGGACTGAAGCTTTCTTT. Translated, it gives CASSPMEGWTEAFF.

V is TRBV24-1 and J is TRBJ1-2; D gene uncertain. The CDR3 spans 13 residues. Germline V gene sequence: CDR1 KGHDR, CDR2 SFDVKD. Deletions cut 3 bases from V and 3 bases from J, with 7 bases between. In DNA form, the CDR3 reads TGTGCCACCAGTGATGCGGGTCACTATGGCTACACCTTC. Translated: CATSDAGHYGYTF.

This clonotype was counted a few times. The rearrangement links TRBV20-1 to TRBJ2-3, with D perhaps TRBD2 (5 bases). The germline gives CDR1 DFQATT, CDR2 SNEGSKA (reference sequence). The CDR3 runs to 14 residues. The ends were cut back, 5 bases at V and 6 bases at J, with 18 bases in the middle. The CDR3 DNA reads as TGCAGTGCTCTGACTACGCCGGGGATCGATACGCAGTATTTT. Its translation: CSALTTPGIDTQYF.

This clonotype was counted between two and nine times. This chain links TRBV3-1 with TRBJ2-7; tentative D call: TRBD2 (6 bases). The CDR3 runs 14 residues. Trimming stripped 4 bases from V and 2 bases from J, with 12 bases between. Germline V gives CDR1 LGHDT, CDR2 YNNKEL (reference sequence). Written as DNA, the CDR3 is TGTGCCAGCAGCCCCGAGTGGGGGGCCTACGAGCAGTACTTC. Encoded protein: CASSPEWGAYEQYF.

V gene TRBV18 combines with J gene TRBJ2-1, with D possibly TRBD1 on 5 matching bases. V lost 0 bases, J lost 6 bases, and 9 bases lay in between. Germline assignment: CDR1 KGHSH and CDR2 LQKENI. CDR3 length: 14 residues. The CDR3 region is CASSPPSRANEQFF. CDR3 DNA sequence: TGTGCCAGCTCACCACCCTCCAGGGCCAATGAGCAGTTCTTC.

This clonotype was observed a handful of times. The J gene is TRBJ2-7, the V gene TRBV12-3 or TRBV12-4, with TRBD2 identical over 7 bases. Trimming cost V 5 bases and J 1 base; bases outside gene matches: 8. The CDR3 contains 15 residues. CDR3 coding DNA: TGTGCCAGCAGTCCGGGGGTAGCGGGTTCCTACGAGCAGTACTTC. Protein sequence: CASSPGVAGSYEQYF.

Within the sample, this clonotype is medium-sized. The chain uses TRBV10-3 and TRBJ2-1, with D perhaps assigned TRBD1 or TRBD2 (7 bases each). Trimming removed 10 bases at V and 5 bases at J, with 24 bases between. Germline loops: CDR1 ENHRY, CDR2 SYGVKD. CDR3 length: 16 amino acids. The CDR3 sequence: CATRGGASGPHNEQFF. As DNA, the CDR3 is TGTGCCACCAGGGGGGGGGCGAGCGGGCCCCACAATGAGCAGTTCTTC.

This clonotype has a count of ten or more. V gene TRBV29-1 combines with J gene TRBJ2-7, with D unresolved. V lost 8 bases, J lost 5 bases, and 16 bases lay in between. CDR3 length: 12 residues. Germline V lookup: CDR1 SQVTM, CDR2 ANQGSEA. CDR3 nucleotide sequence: TGCAGCTCAACTTCGGACGTAGACGAGCAGTACTTC. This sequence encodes CSSTSDVDEQYF.

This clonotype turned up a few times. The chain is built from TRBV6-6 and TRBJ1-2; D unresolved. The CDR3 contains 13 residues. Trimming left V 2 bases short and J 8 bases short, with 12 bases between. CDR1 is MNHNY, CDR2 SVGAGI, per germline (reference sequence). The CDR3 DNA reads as TGTGCCAGCAGTTACAAAGAGGGCGTGGGCTACACCTTC. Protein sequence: CASSYKEGVGYTF.

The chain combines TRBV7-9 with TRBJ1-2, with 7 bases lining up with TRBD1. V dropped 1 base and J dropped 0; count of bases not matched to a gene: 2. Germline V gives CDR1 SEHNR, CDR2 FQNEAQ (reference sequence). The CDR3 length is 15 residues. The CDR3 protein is CASSLVGTANYGYTF. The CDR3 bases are TGTGCCAGCAGCTTAGTGGGGACAGCTAACTATGGCTACACCTTC.